The sequence of this TCR beta chain was determined in a study of blood T cell repertoires in COVID-19. Sequencing used immunoSEQ multiplex PCR; TCRdb keeps in-frame clones, though not all of them. The table has over 250,000 clones, over 75% seen once. Germline V lookup: CDR1 SGHRS, CDR2 YFSETQ. Trimming took 4 bases from V and 5 from J, leaving 12 bases between them. This CDR3 is built from 13 residues. The source of this sequence is a woman aged 70-85 years with acute or convalescent COVID-19. The sequencing input was peripheral blood. The chain carries TRBV5-1 and TRBJ1-2, with D maybe TRBD1 (5 bases). The CDR3 spells CASSPDSWYGYTF. In DNA, the CDR3 is TGCGCCAGCAGCCCCGACAGTTGGTATGGCTACACCTTC.